Presented here are 21 T cell receptor beta chains from one specimen sequenced in a study of blood T cell repertoires in COVID-19. Sequenced by immunoSEQ multiplex PCR; TCRdb stores in-frame clones only, minus some. The sample has about 120,000 clones; around three quarters are singletons. The sequenced material came from peripheral blood. The receptor set was obtained from a man in his 60s with active or convalescent COVID-19.

The gene calls are TRBV3-1 (or the pseudogene TRBV3-2) and TRBJ2-7; a weak D match, TRBD1 (6 bases). The V gene lost 2 bases and the J gene lost 12 bases, with 20 bases spanning the gap. CDR3 length equals 14 residues. CDR1 is LGHDT, CDR2 YNNKEL, per germline (reference sequence). The CDR3 sequence is CASSQQQGRGVLYF. In nucleotides, the CDR3 is TGTGCCAGCAGCCAACAACAGGGCCGAGGGGTGTTGTACTTC.

The chain employs TRBV6-5 and TRBJ2-6; possibly TRBD2 for D (5 bases). V gave up 6 bases and J gave up 5 bases, with 14 bases separating them. The germline V gene encodes CDR1 MNHEY and CDR2 SVGAGI. The CDR3 is 15 residues long. The CDR3: CASSPDGMRANVLTF. CDR3 nucleotide sequence: TGTGCCAGCAGCCCAGACGGGATGAGGGCCAACGTCCTGACTTTC.

The genes are TRBV7-9 and TRBJ2-5, with D perhaps TRBD1 (6 bases). CDR1 is SEHNR, CDR2 FQNEAQ, per germline (reference sequence). V lost 1 base and J lost 7, with 10 bases in between. The CDR3 consists of 13 residues. CDR3 DNA sequence: TGTGCCAGCAGCTTAGACAGGGCCGGGACCCAGTACTTC. Amino acids: CASSLDRAGTQYF.

V and J are TRBV2 and TRBJ1-5; D uncertain. The CDR3 has 15 residues. V was trimmed by 7 bases and J by 6 bases, leaving 19 bases between them. Germline CDR1 is SNHLY and CDR2 is FYNNEI. Written as DNA, the CDR3 is TGTGCCAGCAAGCACTCCCCGGGAGCGGGTCAGCCCCAGCATTTT. This translates into CASKHSPGAGQPQHF.

This clone was counted a few times. The chain carries TRBV5-1 and TRBJ2-2; 9 nucleotides agree with TRBD2. The V segment lost 4 bases and the J segment 6 bases; nucleotides outside the gene matches: 13. There are 17 residues in the CDR3. From germline, CDR1 is SGHRS and CDR2 YFSETQ. The CDR3 DNA is TGCGCCAGCAGCCCCGCCGGCGGGAGGGCCGAGGCCGGGGAGCTGTTTTTT. Protein sequence: CASSPAGGRAEAGELFF.

The chain combines TRBV5-5 with TRBJ2-1; D might be TRBD2 (6 bases). CDR1 and CDR2 from the germline V gene are SGHKS and YYEKEE (reference sequence). The CDR3 contains 13 residues. V was trimmed by 1 base and J by 14 bases, leaving 16 bases between them. The CDR3 DNA sequence: TGTGCCAGCAGCTTGAGTTGGATGGCGGGAAAGTTCTTC. Translation: CASSLSWMAGKFF.

This clone was found a few times. The chain is built from TRBV6-1 and TRBJ2-7; 10 nucleotides align to TRBD2. The germline V gene encodes CDR1 MNHNS and CDR2 SASEGT. The CDR3 is 15 residues long. V lost 1 base, J lost 6 bases, and 6 bases stayed unmatched. The CDR3 here is CASSEGTSGSLEQYF. CDR3 in DNA: TGTGCCAGCAGTGAAGGGACTAGCGGATCCCTCGAGCAGTACTTC.

The V gene is TRBV28, the J gene TRBJ2-1; 11 nucleotides match TRBD2. CDR1 is MDHEN, CDR2 SYDVKM, per germline. The CDR3 is 16 residues long. V shed 2 bases, J shed 5 bases, and the junction held 5 bases outside the gene matches. As DNA, the CDR3 is TGTGCCAGCAGTTTAACTAGCGGGAGTGTTCACAATGAGCAGTTCTTC. It is translated as CASSLTSGSVHNEQFF. Looking up the rest from reference TRBV28 and TRBJ2-1 gives the full variable domain: DVKVTQSSRYLVKRTGEKVFLECVQDMDHENMFWYRQDPGLGLRLIYFSYDVKMKEKGDIPEGYSVSREKKERFSLILESASTNQTSMYLCASSLTSGSVHNEQFFGPGTRLTVL.

This clone was seen a handful of times. The chain employs TRBV27 and TRBJ1-6, with 10 positions matching TRBD1. Germline V lookup: CDR1 MNHEY, CDR2 SMNVEV (reference sequence). CDR3 length: 17 residues. J gave up 4 bases and V 0 bases, and 3 bases lay outside the gene matches. This CDR3 reads CASSLSTGGRYNSPLHF. As DNA, the CDR3 is TGTGCCAGCAGTTTATCGACAGGGGGCCGATATAATTCACCCCTCCACTTT.

V usage is TRBV29-1 and J usage is TRBJ1-1, with a possible D match to TRBD1 (6 bases). This CDR3 spans 10 amino acids. V was trimmed by 7 bases and J by 7 bases, leaving 10 bases between them. The germline V gene has CDR1 SQVTM and CDR2 ANQGSEA. The CDR3 DNA reads as TGCAGCGGAATGGACAGTGAAGCTTTCTTT. Residues: CSGMDSEAFF. Using reference TRBV29-1 and TRBJ1-1 for the parts outside the CDR3, the full variable domain is SAVISQKPSRDICQRGTSLTIQCQVDSQVTMMFWYRQQPGQSLTLIATANQGSEATYESGFVIDKFPISRPNLTFSTLTVSNMSPEDSSIYLCSGMDSEAFFGQGTRLTVV.

This clone was counted once. The V call is TRBV19, the J call TRBJ1-5, with D possibly TRBD1 on 5 matching bases. This CDR3 is 13 amino acids long. Germline CDR1 reads LNHDA; CDR2 reads SQIVND (reference sequence). The V end lost 3 bases, the J end lost 6 bases, and 9 bases lay between the germline ends. The CDR3 loop is CASSMGRVQPQHF. The DNA for the CDR3 is TGTGCCAGTAGTATGGGCAGGGTTCAGCCCCAGCATTTT.

The V call is TRBV18, the J call TRBJ2-1; D is uncertain. CDR1 KGHSH and CDR2 LQKENI come from the germline V gene. V lost 3 bases and J 7 bases, leaving 13 bases between the germline ends. The CDR3 length is 14 residues. The CDR3 DNA reads TGTGCCAGCTCACCTCAGGTGGCCAGGAATGAGCAGTTCTTC. This translates into CASSPQVARNEQFF.

The J gene is TRBJ2-5, the V gene TRBV27, with 10 bases fitting TRBD2. The V gene end was trimmed by 9 bases and the J gene end by 5 bases; junction bases not matched to a gene: 12. CDR3 size: 15 residues. CDR1 is MNHEY, CDR2 SMNVEV, per germline (reference sequence). The CDR3 DNA reads TGTGCCAGTTATGGGCTAGCGGGAGCGCGGGAGACCCAGTACTTC. Translation: CASYGLAGARETQYF.

The chain uses TRBV7-2 and TRBJ1-3; D is possibly TRBD1 (6 bases). This CDR3 has 17 residues. With 5 bases removed from V and 0 bases from J, the gap between germline ends came to 17 bases. Germline V gene sequence: CDR1 SGHTA, CDR2 FQGNSA. The CDR3 spells CASSIRGAELSGNTIYF. In nucleotides, the CDR3 is TGTGCCAGCAGCATTCGGGGGGCAGAACTCTCTGGAAACACCATATATTTT.

The chain employs TRBV10-3 and TRBJ2-3; D is ambiguous. CDR3 length: 13 residues. From germline, CDR1 is ENHRY and CDR2 SYGVKD. V was clipped by 5 bases and J by 2 bases, with 8 bases between them. In DNA form, the CDR3 reads TGTGCCATCAGTCTGGGCAACACAGATACGCAGTATTTT. Protein product: CAISLGNTDTQYF.

The chain recombines TRBV6-5 with TRBJ2-5; a weak D match, TRBD2 (6 bases). Germline values: CDR1 MNHEY, CDR2 SVGAGI. V shed 6 bases and J shed 5 bases, with 19 bases lying between them. The CDR3 loop spans 15 amino acids. The CDR3 DNA follows: TGTGCCAGCAGCCGCCCGGCGGGGCCCACGGAGACCCAGTACTTC. It encodes CASSRPAGPTETQYF.

J is TRBJ2-2 and V is TRBV10-3; TRBD1 matches 9 bases. Germline V gives CDR1 ENHRY, CDR2 SYGVKD. The CDR3 contains 14 residues. The ends lost 9 bases at V and 1 base at J; junction bases unmatched: 3. DNA for the CDR3: TGTGCCATAGGACAGGGGAAGAACACCGGGGAGCTGTTTTTT. Amino acid sequence: CAIGQGKNTGELFF.

A single count supports this clone. The chain recombines TRBV2 with TRBJ1-2; D perhaps matches TRBD1 (6 bases). The germline V and J ends were trimmed by 8 bases and 0 bases, with 19 bases remaining between them. The CDR3 spans 16 residues. The germline V gene encodes CDR1 SNHLY and CDR2 FYNNEI. As DNA, the CDR3 is TGTGCCAGCTCCCTGCCGGGGGGGGCAACTAACTATGGCTACACCTTC. Protein sequence: CASSLPGGATNYGYTF.

This rearrangement joins TRBV5-4 to TRBJ1-3, with no clear D. V was trimmed by 5 bases and J by 0 bases, leaving 9 bases between them. Germline assignment: CDR1 SGHNT and CDR2 YYREEE (reference sequence). The CDR3 covers 14 residues. CDR3 amino acids: CASRLYGSGNTIYF. CDR3 nucleotides: TGTGCCAGCAGACTGTACGGCTCTGGAAACACCATATATTTT.

The chain recombines TRBV18 with TRBJ2-6; D gene unclear. The V and J ends lost 2 bases and 0 bases respectively, with 5 bases between them. This CDR3 is 15 amino acids long. Germline V gives CDR1 KGHSH, CDR2 LQKENI. CDR3 region: CASSPKHSGANVLTF. In DNA form, the CDR3 reads TGTGCCAGCTCACCAAAGCACTCTGGGGCCAACGTCCTGACTTTC.

This clone was seen a handful of times. The V and J genes are TRBV27 and TRBJ2-7; 8 nucleotides agree with TRBD2. The CDR3 extends over 14 amino acids. V trimming: 6 bases; J trimming: 5 bases; junction bases outside the gene matches: 9. Germline assignment: CDR1 MNHEY and CDR2 SMNVEV (reference sequence). CDR3 coding DNA: TGTGCCAGCAGGCTAAGCGGGAGCCTCGACGAGCAGTACTTC. Translation gives CASRLSGSLDEQYF.